This T cell receptor beta chain was found in a study of graft-versus-host responses after intestinal transplantation. V lost 6 bases, J lost 3 bases, and 10 bases stayed unmatched. Germline-derived CDR1 and CDR2 are MDHEN and SYDVKM. CDR3 size: 15 residues. Worth noting for this clone: As yet, its antigen is unknown.

Data came from immunoSEQ multiplex PCR; TCRdb stores just in-frame clones and leaves some out. The sample lists some 100,000 clones; approximately 90% were seen once. The source material was unstimulated CD8+ T cells sorted from spleen or lymph node cells, sampled before intestinal transplant. The chain is built from TRBV28 and TRBJ2-7; 8 bases match TRBD2. This sequence was found in a human donor who received an intestinal transplant. Here the CDR3 DNA reads TGTGCCAGCAGCACCCCGCTTGCGGGAGGCTACGAGCAGTACTTC. It yields the protein CASSTPLAGGYEQYF.